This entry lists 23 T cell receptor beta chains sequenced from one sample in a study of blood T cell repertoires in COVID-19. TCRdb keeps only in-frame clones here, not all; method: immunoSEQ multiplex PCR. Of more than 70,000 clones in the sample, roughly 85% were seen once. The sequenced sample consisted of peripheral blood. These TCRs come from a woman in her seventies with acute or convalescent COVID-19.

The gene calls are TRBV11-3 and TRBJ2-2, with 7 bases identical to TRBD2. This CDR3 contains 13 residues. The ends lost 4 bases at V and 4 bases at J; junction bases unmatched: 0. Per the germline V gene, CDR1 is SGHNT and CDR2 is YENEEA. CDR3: CASSSGGTGELFF. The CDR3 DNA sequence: TGTGCCAGCAGCTCGGGGGGCACCGGGGAGCTGTTTTTT.

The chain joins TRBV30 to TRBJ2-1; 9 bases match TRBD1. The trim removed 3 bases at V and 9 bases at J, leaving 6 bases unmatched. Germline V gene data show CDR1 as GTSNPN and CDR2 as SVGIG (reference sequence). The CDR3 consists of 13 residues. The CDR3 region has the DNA TGTGCCTGGAGCGGGACAGGGATTTCTGAGCAGTTCTTC. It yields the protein CAWSGTGISEQFF.

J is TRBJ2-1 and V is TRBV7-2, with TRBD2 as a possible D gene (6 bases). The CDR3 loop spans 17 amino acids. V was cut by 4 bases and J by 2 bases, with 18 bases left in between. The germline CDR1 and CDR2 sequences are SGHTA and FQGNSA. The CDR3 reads CASSSRGVSGAYNEQFF. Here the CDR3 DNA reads TGTGCCAGCAGCTCCCGCGGAGTTAGCGGTGCCTACAATGAGCAGTTCTTC.

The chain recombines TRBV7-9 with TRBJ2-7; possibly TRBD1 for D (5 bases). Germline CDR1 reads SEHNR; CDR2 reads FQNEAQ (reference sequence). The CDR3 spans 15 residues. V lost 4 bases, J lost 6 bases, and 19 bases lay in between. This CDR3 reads CASSSRWAVGAEQYF. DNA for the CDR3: TGTGCCAGCAGCTCACGGTGGGCAGTTGGGGCCGAGCAGTACTTC. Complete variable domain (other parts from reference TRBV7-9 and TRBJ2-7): DTGVSQNPRHKITKRGQNVTFRCDPISEHNRLYWYRQTLGQGPEFLTYFQNEAQLEKSRLLSDRFSAERPKGSFSTLEIQRTEQGDSAMYLCASSSRWAVGAEQYFGPGTRLTVT.

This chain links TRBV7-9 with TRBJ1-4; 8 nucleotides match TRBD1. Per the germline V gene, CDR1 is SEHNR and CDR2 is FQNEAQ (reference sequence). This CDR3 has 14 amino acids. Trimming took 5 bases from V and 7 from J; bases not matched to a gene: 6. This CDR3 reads CASSGQGRSEKLFF. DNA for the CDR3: TGTGCCAGCAGCGGACAGGGACGTTCTGAAAAACTGTTTTTT.

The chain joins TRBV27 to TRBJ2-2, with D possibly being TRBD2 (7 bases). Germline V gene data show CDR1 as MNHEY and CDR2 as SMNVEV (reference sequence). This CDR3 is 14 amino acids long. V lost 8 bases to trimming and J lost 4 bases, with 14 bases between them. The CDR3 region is CASQGRASTGELFF. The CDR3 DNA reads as TGTGCCAGCCAGGGGAGGGCCAGCACCGGGGAGCTGTTTTTT.

CDR3 bases: TGTGCCAGCAGCTTAGAAGGTCCCATCGGGGGGCAGTTCTTC. This gives the protein CASSLEGPIGGQFF. This chain connects TRBV11-2 to TRBJ2-1; the D gene is possibly TRBD2 (6 bases). Deletions cut 0 bases from V and 12 bases from J, with 15 bases between. The germline V gene has CDR1 SGHAT and CDR2 FQNNGV. This CDR3 comprises 14 residues.

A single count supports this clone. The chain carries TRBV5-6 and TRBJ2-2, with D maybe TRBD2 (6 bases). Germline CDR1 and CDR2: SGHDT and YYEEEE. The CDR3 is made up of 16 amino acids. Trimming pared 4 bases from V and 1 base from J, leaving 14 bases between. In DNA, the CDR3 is TGTGCCAGCAGCCCGGGATGGGGAGGGAACACCGGGGAGCTGTTTTTT. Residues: CASSPGWGGNTGELFF.

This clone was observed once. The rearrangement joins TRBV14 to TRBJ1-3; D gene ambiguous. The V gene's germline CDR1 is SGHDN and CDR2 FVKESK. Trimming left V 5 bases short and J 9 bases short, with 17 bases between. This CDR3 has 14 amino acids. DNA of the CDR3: TGTGCCAGCAGCATAAACCGATTCGGAGGCACCATATATTTT. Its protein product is CASSINRFGGTIYF.

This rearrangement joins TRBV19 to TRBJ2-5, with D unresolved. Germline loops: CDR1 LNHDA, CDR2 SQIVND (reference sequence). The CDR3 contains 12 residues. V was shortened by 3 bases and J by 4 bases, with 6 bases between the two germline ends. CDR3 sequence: CASSIGAETQYF. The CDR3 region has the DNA TGTGCCAGTAGTATTGGAGCAGAGACCCAGTACTTC.

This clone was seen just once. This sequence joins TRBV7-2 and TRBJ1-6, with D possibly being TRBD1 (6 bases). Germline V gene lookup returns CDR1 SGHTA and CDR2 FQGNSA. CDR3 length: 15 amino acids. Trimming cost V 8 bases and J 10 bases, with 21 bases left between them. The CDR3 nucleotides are TGTGCCAGCGTACAGGGACCGAGGGGTCACTCACCCCTCCACTTT. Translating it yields CASVQGPRGHSPLHF.

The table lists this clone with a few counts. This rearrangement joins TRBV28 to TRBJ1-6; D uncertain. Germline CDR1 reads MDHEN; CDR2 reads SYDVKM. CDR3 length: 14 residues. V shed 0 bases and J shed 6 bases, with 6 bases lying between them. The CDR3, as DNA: TGTGCCAGCAGTTTATGGGGAGGTAATTCACCCCTCCACTTT. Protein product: CASSLWGGNSPLHF.

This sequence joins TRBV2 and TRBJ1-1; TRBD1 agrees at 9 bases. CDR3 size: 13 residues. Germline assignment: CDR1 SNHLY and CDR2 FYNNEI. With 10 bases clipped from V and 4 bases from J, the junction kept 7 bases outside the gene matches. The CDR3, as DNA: TGTGCCAATCCGACAGGGGGATCCACTGAAGCTTTCTTT. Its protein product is CANPTGGSTEAFF.

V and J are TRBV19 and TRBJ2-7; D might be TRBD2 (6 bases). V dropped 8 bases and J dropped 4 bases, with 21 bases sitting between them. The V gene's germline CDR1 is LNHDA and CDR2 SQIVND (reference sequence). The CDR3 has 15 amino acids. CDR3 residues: CASGPGTAGLYEQYF. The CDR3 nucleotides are TGTGCCAGTGGACCAGGGACTGCTGGGCTATACGAGCAGTACTTC. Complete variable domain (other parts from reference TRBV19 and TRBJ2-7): DGGITQSPKYLFRKEGQNVTLSCEQNLNHDAMYWYRQDPGQGLRLIYYSQIVNDFQKGDIAEGYSVSREKKESFPLTVTSAQKNPTAFYLCASGPGTAGLYEQYFGPGTRLTVT.

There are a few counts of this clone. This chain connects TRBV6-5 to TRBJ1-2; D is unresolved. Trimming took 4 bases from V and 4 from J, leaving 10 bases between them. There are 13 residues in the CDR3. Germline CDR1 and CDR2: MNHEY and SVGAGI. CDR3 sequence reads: CASSSRVFYGYTF. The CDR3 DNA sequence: TGTGCCAGCAGTTCGAGAGTTTTCTATGGCTACACCTTC.

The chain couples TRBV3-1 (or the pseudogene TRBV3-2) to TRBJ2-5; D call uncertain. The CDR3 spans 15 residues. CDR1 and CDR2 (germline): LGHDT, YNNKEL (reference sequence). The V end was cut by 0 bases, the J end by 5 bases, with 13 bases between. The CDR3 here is CASSQDTRRVETQYF. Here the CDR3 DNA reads TGTGCCAGCAGCCAAGATACGCGGCGAGTGGAGACCCAGTACTTC.

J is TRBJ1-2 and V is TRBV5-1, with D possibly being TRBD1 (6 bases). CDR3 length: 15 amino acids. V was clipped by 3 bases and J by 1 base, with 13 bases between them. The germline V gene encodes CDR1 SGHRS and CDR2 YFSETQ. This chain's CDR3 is CASSSEQGFNYGYTF. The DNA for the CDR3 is TGCGCCAGCAGCTCCGAACAGGGATTTAACTATGGCTACACCTTC.

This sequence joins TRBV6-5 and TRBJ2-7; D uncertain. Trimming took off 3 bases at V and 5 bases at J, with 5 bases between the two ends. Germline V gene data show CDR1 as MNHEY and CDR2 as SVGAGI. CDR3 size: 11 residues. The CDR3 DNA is TGTGCCAGCAGTTATCTCCACGAGCAGTACTTC. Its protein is CASSYLHEQYF.

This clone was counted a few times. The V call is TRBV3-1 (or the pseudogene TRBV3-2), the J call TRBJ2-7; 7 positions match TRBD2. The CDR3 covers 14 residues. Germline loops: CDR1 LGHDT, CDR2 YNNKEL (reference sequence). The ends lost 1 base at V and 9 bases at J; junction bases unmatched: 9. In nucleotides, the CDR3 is TGTGCCAGCAGCCAAGCGTTGGCGGGAGAGGGGCAGTACTTC. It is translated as CASSQALAGEGQYF.

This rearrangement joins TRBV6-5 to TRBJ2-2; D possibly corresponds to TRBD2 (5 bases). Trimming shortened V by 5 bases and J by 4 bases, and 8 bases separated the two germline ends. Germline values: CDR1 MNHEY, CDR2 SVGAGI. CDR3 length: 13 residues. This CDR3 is CASSLEGTGELFF. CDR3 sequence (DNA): TGTGCCAGCAGTCTAGAGGGCACCGGGGAGCTGTTTTTT.

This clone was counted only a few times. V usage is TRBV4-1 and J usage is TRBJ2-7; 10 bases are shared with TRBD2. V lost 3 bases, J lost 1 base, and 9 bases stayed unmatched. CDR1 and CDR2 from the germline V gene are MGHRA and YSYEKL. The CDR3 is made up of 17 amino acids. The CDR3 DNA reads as TGCGCCAGCAGCCAGGAAACCGGGACTAGCGCTTCCTACGAGCAGTACTTC. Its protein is CASSQETGTSASYEQYF.

CDR3 region: CASSPTLGTGNTIYF. CDR3 nucleotide sequence: TGTGCCAGCAGCCCCACCCTGGGCACTGGAAACACCATATATTTT. The rearrangement links TRBV5-5 to TRBJ1-3; D is unresolved. V was cut by 4 bases and J by 2 bases, with 13 bases left in between. The germline CDR1 and CDR2 sequences are SGHKS and YYEKEE (reference sequence). This CDR3 is 15 amino acids long.

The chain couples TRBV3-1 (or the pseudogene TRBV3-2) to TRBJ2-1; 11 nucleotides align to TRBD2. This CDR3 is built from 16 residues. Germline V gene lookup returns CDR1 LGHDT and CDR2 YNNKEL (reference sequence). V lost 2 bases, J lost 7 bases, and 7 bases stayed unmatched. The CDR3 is CASSQIAGGPVNEQFF. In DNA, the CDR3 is TGTGCCAGCAGCCAAATAGCGGGAGGGCCGGTAAATGAGCAGTTCTTC.